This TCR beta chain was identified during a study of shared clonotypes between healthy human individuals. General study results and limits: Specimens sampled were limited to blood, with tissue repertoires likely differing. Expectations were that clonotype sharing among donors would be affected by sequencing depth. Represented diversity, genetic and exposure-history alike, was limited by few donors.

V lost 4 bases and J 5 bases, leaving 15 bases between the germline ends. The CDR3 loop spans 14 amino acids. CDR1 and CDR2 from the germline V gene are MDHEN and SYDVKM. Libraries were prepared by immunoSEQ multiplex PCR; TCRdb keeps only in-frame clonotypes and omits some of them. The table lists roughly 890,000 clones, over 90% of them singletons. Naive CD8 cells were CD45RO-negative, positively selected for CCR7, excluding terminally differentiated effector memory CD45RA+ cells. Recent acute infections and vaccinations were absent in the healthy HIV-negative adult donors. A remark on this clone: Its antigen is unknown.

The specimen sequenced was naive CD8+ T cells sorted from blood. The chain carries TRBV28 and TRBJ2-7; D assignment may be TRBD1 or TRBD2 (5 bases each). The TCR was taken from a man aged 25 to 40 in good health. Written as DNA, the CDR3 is TGTGCCAGCAGTTCCGAAACGTCGGGGCACGAGCAGTACTTC. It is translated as CASSSETSGHEQYF.